This entry lists 4 T cell receptor beta chains sequenced from one sample in a study of blood T cell repertoires in COVID-19. Sequencing was performed with immunoSEQ multiplex PCR; in TCRdb, only in-frame clones are kept and a portion is missing. This repertoire shows roughly 250,000 clones, 87% found once; its top ten account for 7.2%. The sample consisted of peripheral blood. The receptor set was obtained from a man in his sixties who had recovered from COVID-19.

This chain links TRBV4-2 with TRBJ1-5, with D maybe TRBD1 (6 bases). The V end was cut by 0 bases, the J end by 0 bases, with 12 bases between. CDR1 is LGHNA, CDR2 YNFKEQ, per germline. The CDR3 contains 17 residues. Here the CDR3 DNA reads TGTGCCAGCAGCCAAGATTATGGACAGTATAGCAATCAGCCCCAGCATTTT. This gives the protein CASSQDYGQYSNQPQHF.

This clone was seen a single time. The rearrangement links TRBV24-1 to TRBJ1-4; D may be TRBD1 (5 bases). Germline loops: CDR1 KGHDR, CDR2 SFDVKD. The CDR3 spans 15 residues. The V and J ends lost 4 bases and 3 bases respectively, with 11 bases between them. CDR3 sequence (DNA): TGTGCCACCAGTGACGCAGGGTTACCTAATGAAAAACTGTTTTTT. As protein: CATSDAGLPNEKLFF.

The chain combines TRBV5-6 with TRBJ1-1; 7 bases agree with TRBD1. With V trimmed by 4 bases and J by 1 base, 4 bases remained unmatched. The CDR3 length is 14 residues. CDR1 SGHDT and CDR2 YYEEEE come from the germline V gene. CDR3 amino acids: CASSLTGRNTEAFF. For the CDR3, the DNA is TGTGCCAGCAGCCTGACAGGGCGGAACACTGAAGCTTTCTTT. The variable domain in full, with the rest retrieved from reference TRBV5-6 and TRBJ1-1, is DAGVTQSPTHLIKTRGQQVTLRCSPKSGHDTVSWYQQALGQGPQFIFQYYEEEERQRGNFPDRFSGHQFPNYSSELNVNALLLGDSALYLCASSLTGRNTEAFFGQGTRLTVV.

This clone was seen once. The chain is built from TRBV9 and TRBJ1-4; TRBD1 aligns across 8 bases. The CDR3 length is 15 residues. The J segment lost 8 bases and the V segment lost 3 bases, leaving 9 bases of the junction unmatched. The germline V gene encodes CDR1 SGDLS and CDR2 YYNGEE. CDR3: CASSGTGFNGEKLFF. CDR3 in DNA: TGTGCCAGCAGCGGGACAGGGTTCAACGGGGAAAAACTGTTTTTT.